These 20 T cell receptor beta chains originate from one sample sequenced in a study of blood T cells in healthy people across ages. With a J-beta primer mix and a sample-barcoded 5' primer, a second PCR ran about 7 to 12 cycles. TCRdb reprocessed the 5' RACE reads via MiXCR and lists one record per CDR3 protein. This table holds roughly 500,000 distinct CDR3 sequences, 25% to 30% found once. The sample comprised blood. These receptors were taken from a woman aged 70-85 years in good health.

Notes on this clonotype: Compared with germline, one end of the junction differs, possibly owing to a read error. The rearrangement links TRBV7-3 to TRBJ2-3, with 8 bases lining up with TRBD2. From germline, CDR1 is SGHTA and CDR2 FQGTGA. CDR3 size: 15 residues. The CDR3 bases are TGTGCCGGCAGCCTCCAAGCGGGGGTAACAGATACGCAGTATTTT. Its protein product is CAGSLQAGVTDTQYF.

The chain recombines TRBV6-1 with TRBJ1-6; unclear D gene. V was trimmed by 6 bases and J by 0 bases, leaving 12 bases between them. The CDR3 contains 16 residues. Per germline, CDR1 MNHNS and CDR2 SASEGT. The CDR3 region is CASSLKATSYNSPLHF. CDR3 nucleotide sequence: TGTGCCAGCAGCTTGAAAGCTACCTCCTATAATTCACCCCTCCACTTT.

The rearrangement links TRBV7-2 to TRBJ1-1, with TRBD1 matching 8 bases. The CDR3 has 14 residues. The V gene's germline CDR1 is SGHTA and CDR2 FQGNSA. V lost 1 base, J lost 10 bases, and 8 bases stayed unmatched. The CDR3 bases are TGTGCCAGCAGCTTAGTCGGACAGGGAGTGTCAGCTTTCTTT. It is translated as CASSLVGQGVSAFF.

The J gene is TRBJ1-1, the V gene TRBV30; D gene ambiguous. Germline loops: CDR1 GTSNPN, CDR2 SVGIG (reference sequence). Trimming took 0 bases from V and 1 from J, leaving 9 bases between them. The CDR3 is made up of 14 amino acids. The CDR3 region is CAWSVGSWNTEAFF. The CDR3 DNA sequence: TGTGCCTGGAGTGTAGGCAGCTGGAACACTGAAGCTTTCTTT.

The chain recombines TRBV15 with TRBJ1-1; 10 nucleotides match TRBD1. The CDR3 extends over 15 amino acids. Trimming removed 1 base from V and 3 bases from J; junction bases left unmatched: 2. Per the germline V gene, CDR1 is LNHNV and CDR2 is YYDKDF (reference sequence). The CDR3 sequence is CATSRGTGGDTEAFF. CDR3 bases: TGTGCCACCAGCAGAGGGACAGGGGGGGACACTGAAGCTTTCTTT.

This clonotype was recorded a few times. The rearrangement links TRBV6-1 to TRBJ1-2; D ambiguous. The CDR3 totals 10 residues. Trimming cost V 2 bases and J 8 bases, with 3 bases left between them. Germline V gives CDR1 MNHNS, CDR2 SASEGT. The CDR3 region is CASSEQGYTF. CDR3 coding DNA: TGTGCCAGCAGTGAACAGGGCTACACCTTC.

The chain has TRBV11-2 and TRBJ2-6; 9 nucleotides line up with TRBD1. Germline values: CDR1 SGHAT, CDR2 FQNNGV. There are 21 residues in the CDR3. The junction had 20 bases not matched to a gene; V was cut back by 3 bases and J by 5 bases. The CDR3 sequence: CASSLTGSGTGSWVRANVLTF. The CDR3 nucleotides read TGTGCCAGCAGCTTGACGGGGTCCGGGACAGGGTCCTGGGTGAGGGCCAACGTCCTGACTTTC.

This clonotype was picked up many times. The rearrangement uses TRBV12-3 or TRBV12-4 and TRBJ1-2; D call uncertain. CDR3 size: 12 residues. V was pared by 6 bases and J by 8 bases, with 13 bases between. This CDR3 reads CASRPSGLGYTF. CDR3 sequence (DNA): TGTGCCAGCAGACCTTCGGGGTTAGGCTACACCTTC.

This clonotype has a handful of counts. V gene TRBV20-1 combines with J gene TRBJ2-1, with 8 nucleotides matching TRBD2. V dropped 6 bases and J dropped 6; count of bases not matched to a gene: 10. Germline V CDR1 and CDR2: DFQATT, SNEGSKA (reference sequence). The CDR3 runs 14 residues. The CDR3 loop reads CSALRIGGGNEQFF. CDR3 nucleotide sequence: TGCAGTGCCCTTAGAATCGGGGGGGGCAATGAGCAGTTCTTC.

J is TRBJ1-1 and V is TRBV5-5, with D unresolved. Germline assignment: CDR1 SGHKS and CDR2 YYEKEE (reference sequence). With 0 bases removed from V and 7 bases from J, the gap between germline ends came to 10 bases. The CDR3 is 13 amino acids. For the CDR3, the DNA is TGTGCCAGCAGCTTGGTGGGCCCTTATGAAGCTTTCTTT. Encoded protein: CASSLVGPYEAFF.

This clonotype turned up a few times. Germline is not matched at one junction end, which may reflect a read error. The genes are TRBV13 and TRBJ1-2; D is possibly TRBD1 (5 bases). Per the germline V gene, CDR1 is PRHDT and CDR2 is FYEKMQ (reference sequence). This CDR3 spans 16 amino acids. The CDR3 nucleotides read TGTGCCAGCAGCCTAGGGGCCGGAGAGAGAGGCTATGGCTACACCTTC. Translation: CASSLGAGERGYGYTF.

The chain couples TRBV5-1 to TRBJ1-4; D gene uncertain. The CDR3 spans 14 residues. V was clipped by 2 bases and J by 8 bases, with 13 bases between them. Germline CDR1 SGHRS, CDR2 YFSETQ. The CDR3 sequence is CASSFLGFGEKLFF. CDR3 DNA sequence: TGCGCCAGCAGCTTCTTGGGGTTTGGCGAAAAACTGTTTTTT.

In this sample, this clonotype turned up a few times. The CDR3 bases are TGTGCCAGCACCGGGGCCACTGAAGCTTTCTTT. This encodes CASTGATEAFF. The gene calls are TRBV6-5 and TRBJ1-1; tentatively, D is TRBD1 (5 bases). CDR3 length: 11 residues. The V end lost 7 bases, the J end lost 4 bases, and 7 bases lay between the germline ends. CDR1 and CDR2 (germline): MNHEY, SVGAGI.

The table lists this clonotype with a few counts. The chain links TRBV20-1 to TRBJ1-2; TRBD1 matches 7 bases. The V gene's germline CDR1 is DFQATT and CDR2 SNEGSKA (reference sequence). V lost 6 bases to trimming and J lost 1 base; unmatched junction nucleotides: 8. The CDR3 runs 14 residues. CDR3 amino acids: CSAPQTGNNYGYTF. In DNA, the CDR3 is TGCAGTGCCCCCCAGACAGGGAATAACTATGGCTACACCTTC.

This clonotype came up a few times. V and J are TRBV6-2 or TRBV6-3 and TRBJ2-3; 10 bases are shared with TRBD2. Germline loops: CDR1 MNHEY, CDR2 SVGEGT. This CDR3 has 16 amino acids. J gave up 2 bases and V 2 bases, and 4 bases lay outside the gene matches. The CDR3, as DNA: TGTGCCAGCAGTTACGGGCTAGCGGGGGACACAGATACGCAGTATTTT. It yields the protein CASSYGLAGDTDTQYF.

This clonotype was counted a few times. The chain has TRBV9 and TRBJ2-4; D is tentatively TRBD1 or TRBD2 (5 bases each). Trimming took 4 bases from V and 4 from J, leaving 18 bases between them. Germline V gives CDR1 SGDLS, CDR2 YYNGEE. CDR3 length equals 16 residues. The CDR3 is CASSPRMRGEKNIQYF. Written as DNA, the CDR3 is TGTGCCAGCAGCCCGAGGATGAGGGGAGAGAAAAACATTCAGTACTTC.

This clonotype came up a few times. The chain carries TRBV20-1 and TRBJ2-3; D unresolved. V was clipped by 0 bases and J by 3 bases, with 10 bases between them. Germline CDR1 DFQATT, CDR2 SNEGSKA (reference sequence). This CDR3 spans 14 amino acids. CDR3 nucleotide sequence: TGCAGTGCTAGAGATGTCGCGTTTACAGATACGCAGTATTTT. It specifies CSARDVAFTDTQYF.

This clonotype was counted a few times. The chain is built from TRBV7-2 and TRBJ1-6; 8 nucleotides match TRBD1. Germline assignment: CDR1 SGHTA and CDR2 FQGNSA. The V segment lost 2 bases and the J segment 6 bases; nucleotides outside the gene matches: 6. The length of the CDR3 is 16 residues. The CDR3 sequence is CASSLIGTGGNSPLHF. The CDR3 nucleotides are TGTGCCAGCAGCTTAATTGGGACAGGCGGTAATTCACCCCTCCACTTT. The variable domain in full, with the rest retrieved from reference TRBV7-2 and TRBJ1-6, is GAGVSQSPSNKVTEKGKDVELRCDPISGHTALYWYRQSLGQGLEFLIYFQGNSAPDKSGLPSDRFSAERTGGSVSTLTIQRTQQEDSAVYLCASSLIGTGGNSPLHFGNGTRLTVT.

This clonotype was seen many times. V gene TRBV27 combines with J gene TRBJ2-7, with a tentative D call TRBD2 (5 bases). Between the trimmed V and J ends, which lost 6 bases and 2 bases, there was a span of 11 bases. There are 13 residues in the CDR3. Per the germline V gene, CDR1 is MNHEY and CDR2 is SMNVEV (reference sequence). CDR3 region: CASSLGVPYEQYF. CDR3 in DNA: TGTGCCAGCAGCCTGGGAGTCCCCTACGAGCAGTACTTC.

This rearrangement joins TRBV6-2 or TRBV6-3 to TRBJ1-4; the D is unclear. CDR1 is MNHEY and CDR2 is SVGEGT in the germline V gene. Trimming stripped 2 bases from V and 0 bases from J, with 13 bases between. This CDR3 is 17 amino acids long. CDR3 coding DNA: TGTGCCAGCAGTTACCCGCTCGTCGGAACAACTAATGAAAAACTGTTTTTT. As protein: CASSYPLVGTTNEKLFF.